A single sample is the source of the 6 T cell receptor beta chains below, sequenced in a study of cytomegalovirus exposure and HLA in healthy donors (dated 2017 in TCRdb). Receptor amplification or capture employed the immunoSEQ multiplex PCR assay. Sourced from immuneACCESS, this table was stored by TCRdb with only in-frame sequences that have V and J called. A share of the clones is absent; for the studies checked, an unresolved V gene accounts for under half, and the remainder has no known explanation. The sample data list about 200,000 clones, and roughly 84% of these were observed just once. The top ten clones comprise around an eighth of the sample. The sequencing sample was made of PBMCs. The receptors were sampled from a woman aged 30 to 39 in good health and CMV-seropositive.

The V call is TRBV2, the J call TRBJ2-3; 8 nucleotides align to TRBD2. The germline gives CDR1 SNHLY, CDR2 FYNNEI. This CDR3 contains 16 residues. V lost 3 bases, J lost 5 bases, and 10 bases stayed unmatched. The chain's CDR3 is CASSDDPSGRGDTQYF. DNA of the CDR3: TGTGCCAGCAGTGACGACCCGAGCGGGAGAGGAGATACGCAGTATTTT.

This clone appeared once. The chain uses TRBV19 and TRBJ2-7; tentatively, D is TRBD2 (6 bases). CDR3 size: 15 residues. CDR1 and CDR2 (germline): LNHDA, SQIVND (reference sequence). The V end was cut by 3 bases, the J end by 4 bases, with 16 bases between. In DNA, the CDR3 is TGTGCCAGTAGTATTCGGCCCCAGGGAGGTTACGAGCAGTACTTC. It encodes CASSIRPQGGYEQYF. Complete variable domain (other parts from reference TRBV19 and TRBJ2-7): DGGITQSPKYLFRKEGQNVTLSCEQNLNHDAMYWYRQDPGQGLRLIYYSQIVNDFQKGDIAEGYSVSREKKESFPLTVTSAQKNPTAFYLCASSIRPQGGYEQYFGPGTRLTVT.

CDR3 coding DNA: TGTGCCAGCAGTGCCTCGGGCGAGCAGTACTTC. Translating it yields CASSASGEQYF. This chain links TRBV2 with TRBJ2-7; D gene ambiguous. With 4 bases removed from V and 6 bases from J, the gap between germline ends came to 7 bases. Per the germline V gene, CDR1 is SNHLY and CDR2 is FYNNEI. This CDR3 has 11 amino acids.

This clone was detected once. This rearrangement joins TRBV4-1 to TRBJ2-3; 12 nucleotides line up with TRBD2. The CDR3 is made up of 17 amino acids. With V trimmed by 2 bases and J by 3 bases, 6 bases remained unmatched. Germline V gives CDR1 MGHRA, CDR2 YSYEKL. CDR3 nucleotides: TGCGCCAGCAGCCAACCTCTAGCGGGAGGGCGAACAGATACGCAGTATTTT. Translated: CASSQPLAGGRTDTQYF.

The sample holds a few counts of this clone. V usage is TRBV6-1 and J usage is TRBJ2-1; TRBD2 matches at 11 bases. From germline, CDR1 is MNHNS and CDR2 SASEGT. V lost 4 bases, J lost 4 bases, and 6 bases stayed unmatched. This CDR3 comprises 16 residues. The CDR3 coding sequence is TGTGCCAGCAGTGCCATAGCGGGAGGGCCTTACAATGAGCAGTTCTTC. Translation: CASSAIAGGPYNEQFF.

This chain uses TRBV27 with TRBJ2-1; 14 positions match TRBD2. The CDR3 is 17 amino acids. The V gene's germline CDR1 is MNHEY and CDR2 SMNVEV (reference sequence). Unmatched junction bases numbered 8, after V lost 6 bases and J lost 4 bases. The CDR3 DNA is TGTGCCAGCAGGCCCGGACTAGCGGGAGGTCATTACAATGAGCAGTTCTTC. Its protein is CASRPGLAGGHYNEQFF.